Below are 9 T cell receptor beta chains sequenced from a single sample in a study of neurological immune-mediated disorders. Time point denoted: longitudinal time-point 3. TCRdb reanalysed the 5' RACE reads using MiXCR and keeps one entry per CDR3 protein. The data show approximately 85,000 distinct CDR3 sequences, with around 4.7% seen just once and less than 7.5% held by the top ten. The sample was PBMCs. These TCRs come from a woman aged 55-69 years with multiple sclerosis.

This clonotype was counted at least ten times. This chain uses TRBV10-3 with TRBJ2-5; no firm D call. Trimming removed 0 bases at V and 1 base at J, with 6 bases between. Germline V gene lookup returns CDR1 ENHRY and CDR2 SYGVKD. This CDR3 contains 14 residues. CDR3 loop: CAISESAIQETQYF. CDR3 sequence (DNA): TGTGCCATCAGTGAGTCCGCGATCCAAGAGACCCAGTACTTC.

This clonotype was counted at least ten times. The chain has TRBV3-1 and TRBJ1-1; weak D call: TRBD1 (6 bases). Trimming cost V 0 bases and J 8 bases, with 10 bases left between them. In germline, CDR1 is LGHDT, CDR2 YNNKEL (reference sequence). This CDR3 is 13 amino acids long. The CDR3 spells CASSQDGRGEAFF. The CDR3 region has the DNA TGTGCCAGCAGCCAAGATGGGAGGGGGGAAGCTTTCTTT.

This clonotype was recorded at least ten times. This chain uses TRBV10-3 with TRBJ1-4; D gene unclear. The V end lost 5 bases, the J end lost 0 bases, and 10 bases lay between the germline ends. The CDR3 totals 15 residues. Germline values: CDR1 ENHRY, CDR2 SYGVKD. The chain's CDR3 is CAISQNPATNEKLFF. The CDR3 DNA reads as TGTGCCATCAGTCAAAACCCTGCAACTAATGAAAAACTGTTTTTT.

In this sample, this clonotype turned up many times. This chain joins TRBV6-6 and TRBJ2-1; either TRBD1 or TRBD2 may supply D (6 bases each). Germline CDR1 reads MNHNY; CDR2 reads SVGAGI (reference sequence). Trimming removed 2 bases at V and 9 bases at J, with 17 bases between. The CDR3 covers 15 residues. The CDR3 protein is CASSYLGGRMGEQFF. The CDR3 region has the DNA TGTGCCAGCAGTTACCTGGGGGGCCGGATGGGTGAGCAGTTCTTC.

The CDR3 DNA reads TGTGCCAGCAGTGACTCTAGCTACGAGCAGTTCTTC. Protein product: CASSDSSYEQFF. The V gene is TRBV6-4, the J gene TRBJ2-1; D is uncertain. CDR1 is MRHNA, CDR2 SNTAGT, per germline. The germline V and J ends were trimmed by 0 bases and 10 bases, with 7 bases remaining between them. The CDR3 runs 12 residues.

This clonotype was counted at least ten times. The chain is built from TRBV5-1 and TRBJ2-2, with 8 bases that match TRBD2. V was clipped by 5 bases and J by 1 base; unmatched bases: 1. The CDR3 covers 14 residues. Germline CDR1 SGHRS, CDR2 YFSETQ. The CDR3 DNA follows: TGCGCCAGCAGGCTAGCGGGGAACACCGGGGAGCTGTTTTTT. This sequence encodes CASRLAGNTGELFF.

This clonotype was counted many times. The genes are TRBV7-6 and TRBJ1-1; TRBD1 might be the D (6 bases). Germline V gene lookup returns CDR1 SGHVS and CDR2 FNYEAQ. The CDR3 loop spans 16 amino acids. V dropped 1 base and J dropped 1 base, with 13 bases sitting between them. The CDR3 loop is CASSLDPQGGNTEAFF. The CDR3 DNA follows: TGTGCCAGCAGCTTAGACCCACAGGGTGGGAACACTGAAGCTTTCTTT.

This clonotype was seen many times. The rearrangement joins TRBV5-1 to TRBJ2-7; no definite D call. The CDR3 is 14 residues long. Germline CDR1 and CDR2: SGHRS and YFSETQ. The ends were cut back, 0 bases at V and 7 bases at J, with 14 bases in the middle. Here the CDR3 DNA reads TGCGCCAGCAGCTTGGGGGATCCACCTAGGGAGCAGTACTTC. Translated, it gives CASSLGDPPREQYF.

This clonotype was counted at least ten times. This rearrangement joins TRBV2 to TRBJ1-5; D gene uncertain. V lost 4 bases to trimming and J lost 4 bases, with 8 bases between them. Germline V lookup: CDR1 SNHLY, CDR2 FYNNEI. This CDR3 comprises 13 residues. The CDR3 region has the DNA TGTGCCAGCAGTGTCGGGGTTAATCAGCCCCAGCATTTT. It yields the protein CASSVGVNQPQHF.